The 11 T cell receptor beta chains below all came from one sample that was sequenced in a study of blood T cell repertoires in COVID-19 (dated by TCRdb to the early 2020s). Library creation used the immunoSEQ multiplex PCR assay. TCRdb carries this immuneACCESS record with in-frame sequences only. Its versions omit some clonotypes, under half of them owing to an unresolved V gene in the studies checked, with the rest unexplained. In this sample the table shows tens of thousands of clones, 84% of which occur a single time. The leading ten clones occupy around 13% of the sample. The sequenced material came from peripheral blood. The origin of the receptors is a human donor in a cohort sampled during active COVID-19.

This clone showed up just once. The chain combines TRBV7-8 with TRBJ2-2; tentative D call: TRBD1 (8 bases). V lost 1 base, J lost 0 bases, and 12 bases lay in between. Germline CDR1 SGHVS, CDR2 FQNEAQ. The length of the CDR3 is 17 residues. The CDR3 region is CASSLVTGGANTGELFF. In DNA form, the CDR3 reads TGTGCCAGCAGCTTAGTAACAGGGGGGGCGAACACCGGGGAGCTGTTTTTT.

V gene TRBV6-1 combines with J gene TRBJ2-7; D is possibly TRBD2 (5 bases). V gave up 2 bases and J gave up 3 bases, with 26 bases separating them. The CDR3 consists of 19 residues. Looked up from germline, CDR1 is MNHNS and CDR2 is SASEGT. The CDR3 here is CASSEYRLAGSRGLYEQYF. As DNA, the CDR3 is TGTGCCAGCAGTGAATATCGGCTAGCCGGGTCCAGAGGTCTCTACGAGCAGTACTTC.

The J gene is TRBJ1-3, the V gene TRBV5-6, with D tentatively TRBD1 (6 bases). CDR1 is SGHDT and CDR2 is YYEEEE in the germline V gene. The length of the CDR3 is 15 residues. V lost 2 bases, J lost 0 bases, and 9 bases lay in between. CDR3 DNA sequence: TGTGCCAGCAGCTTAGGACAGACCTCTGGAAACACCATATATTTT. Amino acids: CASSLGQTSGNTIYF.

V and J are TRBV18 and TRBJ2-1; possible D gene TRBD2, 7 bases. From germline, CDR1 is KGHSH and CDR2 LQKENI. V gave up 6 bases and J gave up 7 bases, with 22 bases separating them. This CDR3 comprises 16 residues. CDR3 DNA sequence: TGTGCCAGCTCGCCCTTGGATACGGGGGGCAAGAATGAGCAGTTCTTC. Its protein product is CASSPLDTGGKNEQFF. The whole variable domain, filled in from reference TRBV18 and TRBJ2-1, reads NAGVMQNPRHLVRRRGQEARLRCSPMKGHSHVYWYRQLPEEGLKFMVYLQKENIIDESGMPKERFSAEFPKEGPSILRIQQVVRGDSAAYFCASSPLDTGGKNEQFFGPGTRLTVL.

J is TRBJ1-4 and V is TRBV21-1; the table assigns TRBD1, which was not confirmed against the DNA. TRBV21-1 is a pseudogene locus. The CDR3 totals 14 residues. In DNA, the CDR3 is TGTGCCAGGACCCGGGACAGGGGGGGTGAAAAACTGTTTTTT. This gives the protein CARTRDRGGEKLFF.

The V and J genes are TRBV2 and TRBJ2-3; the match to TRBD2 covers 7 bases. The CDR3 is 14 residues long. Germline CDR1 SNHLY, CDR2 FYNNEI. The J segment lost 2 bases and the V segment lost 6 bases, leaving 5 bases of the junction unmatched. CDR3 protein: CASRQRGSTDTQYF. The CDR3 coding sequence is TGTGCCAGCAGGCAGCGGGGATCCACAGATACGCAGTATTTT.

This clone has just a few counts. The chain couples TRBV19 to TRBJ1-2, with 7 bases matching TRBD1. This CDR3 has 15 residues. From germline, CDR1 is LNHDA and CDR2 SQIVND (reference sequence). Trimming cost V 7 bases and J 1 base; bases outside gene matches: 9. In nucleotides, the CDR3 is TGTGCCAGTATTGGGACAGAAGTGATTAACTATGGCTACACCTTC. Its protein product is CASIGTEVINYGYTF.

V is TRBV6-5 and J is TRBJ2-2; 7 nucleotides agree with TRBD1. Germline CDR1 and CDR2: MNHEY and SVGAGI. This CDR3 has 13 amino acids. J lost 7 bases, V lost 4 bases, and 3 bases had no gene match. This CDR3 reads CASSSTGIGELFF. In DNA, the CDR3 is TGTGCCAGCAGTTCGACAGGGATCGGGGAGCTGTTTTTT.

CDR3 loop: CASSRDSGQNIQYF. The CDR3 DNA reads as TGTGCCAGCAGTCGGGACAGCGGACAAAACATTCAGTACTTC. V gene TRBV6-5 combines with J gene TRBJ2-4, with 7 bases matching TRBD1. J gave up 5 bases and V 5 bases, and 6 bases lay outside the gene matches. CDR1 is MNHEY and CDR2 is SVGAGI in the germline V gene. The CDR3 is made up of 14 amino acids.

The CDR3 DNA reads TGTGCCAGCAGCTCTAGCGCAGGGGGATCTGAGCAGTTCTTC. Its protein is CASSSSAGGSEQFF. The gene calls are TRBV11-3 and TRBJ2-1, with TRBD1 as a possible D gene (7 bases). Germline CDR1 SGHNT, CDR2 YENEEA. The CDR3 length is 14 residues. V was pared by 4 bases and J by 9 bases, with 16 bases between.

This chain joins TRBV5-1 and TRBJ1-1; 9 bases fit TRBD1. V was pared by 3 bases and J by 5 bases, with 5 bases of the junction left unmatched. The CDR3 is made up of 14 amino acids. CDR1 SGHRS and CDR2 YFSETQ come from the germline V gene. CDR3 sequence reads: CASSSTGGRTEAFF. For the CDR3, the DNA is TGCGCCAGCAGCTCAACAGGGGGCCGTACTGAAGCTTTCTTT.